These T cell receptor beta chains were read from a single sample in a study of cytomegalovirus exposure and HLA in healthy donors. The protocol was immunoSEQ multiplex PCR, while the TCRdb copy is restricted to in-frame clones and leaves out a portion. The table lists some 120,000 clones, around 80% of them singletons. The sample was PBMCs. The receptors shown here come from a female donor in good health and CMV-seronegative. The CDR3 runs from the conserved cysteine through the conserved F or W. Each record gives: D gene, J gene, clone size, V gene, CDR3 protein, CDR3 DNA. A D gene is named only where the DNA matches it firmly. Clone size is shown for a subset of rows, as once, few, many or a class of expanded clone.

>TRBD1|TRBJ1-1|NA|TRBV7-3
CASSLQGATSTEAFF
TGTGCCAGCAGCTTACAGGGGGCCACTAGCACTGAAGCTTTCTTT
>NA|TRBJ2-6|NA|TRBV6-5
CASGGSPGANVLTF
TGTGCCAGCGGGGGGTCCCCTGGGGCCAACGTCCTGACTTTC
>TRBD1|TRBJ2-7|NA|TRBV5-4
CASSIPGTGDRYEQYF
TGTGCCAGCAGCATCCCCGGGACAGGGGATCGCTACGAGCAGTACTTC
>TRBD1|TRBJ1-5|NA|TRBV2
CASRDRAFNQPQHF
TGTGCCAGCCGGGACAGAGCTTTCAATCAGCCCCAGCATTTT
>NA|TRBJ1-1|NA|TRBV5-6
CASSLWGVRTEAFF
TGTGCCAGCAGCTTGTGGGGGGTTAGGACTGAAGCTTTCTTT
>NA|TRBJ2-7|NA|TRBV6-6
CASRIDRPYEQYF
TGTGCCAGCAGAATCGACAGGCCCTACGAGCAGTACTTC
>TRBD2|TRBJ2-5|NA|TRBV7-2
CASSLVGAGVSQYF
TGTGCCAGCAGCTTAGTTGGGGCGGGAGTCAGCCAGTACTTC
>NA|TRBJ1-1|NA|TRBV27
CASRFLTGTIEAFF
TGTGCCAGCAGATTTCTAACGGGGACTATTGAAGCTTTCTTT
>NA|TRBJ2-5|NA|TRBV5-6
CASSLARQETQYF
TGTGCCAGCAGCTTGGCCAGACAAGAGACCCAGTACTTC
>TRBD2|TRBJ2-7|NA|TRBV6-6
CASSYKIAGGNYEQYF
TGTGCCAGCAGTTACAAAATAGCGGGAGGGAATTACGAGCAGTACTTC
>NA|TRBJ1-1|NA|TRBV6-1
CASSGAGATEAFF
TGTGCCAGCAGTGGGGCAGGGGCCACTGAAGCTTTCTTT
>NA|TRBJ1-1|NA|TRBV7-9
CSSSLAVEDSEAFF
TGTTCCAGCAGCTTAGCCGTCGAGGACAGTGAAGCTTTCTTT
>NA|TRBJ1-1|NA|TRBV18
CASSPRGAALNTEAFF
TGTGCCAGCTCACCACGTGGGGCAGCACTGAACACTGAAGCTTTCTTT
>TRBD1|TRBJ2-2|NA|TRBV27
CASSTGTGGTGELFF
TGTGCCAGCAGTACCGGGACAGGGGGGACCGGGGAGCTGTTTTTT
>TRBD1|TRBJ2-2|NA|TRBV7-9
CASRGTGGSGELFF
TGTGCCAGCAGAGGGACAGGGGGCTCCGGGGAGCTGTTTTTT
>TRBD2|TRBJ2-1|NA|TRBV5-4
CASSTRTSGSSYNEQFF
TGTGCCAGCAGCACCCGGACTAGCGGGAGCTCCTACAATGAGCAGTTCTTC
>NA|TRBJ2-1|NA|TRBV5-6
CASSRRLPSYNEQFF
TGTGCCAGCAGCCGCAGACTACCCTCCTACAATGAGCAGTTCTTC
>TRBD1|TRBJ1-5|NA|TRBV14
CASSRRGSNQPQHF
TGTGCCAGCAGCCGCAGGGGGAGCAATCAGCCCCAGCATTTT
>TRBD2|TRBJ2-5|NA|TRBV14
CASSPLGTSGGFGETQYF
TGTGCCAGCAGCCCCCTAGGGACTAGCGGGGGCTTTGGAGAGACCCAGTACTTC
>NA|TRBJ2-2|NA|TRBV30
CAWTRGGYTGELFF
TGTGCCTGGACGCGAGGCGGCTACACCGGGGAGCTGTTTTTT
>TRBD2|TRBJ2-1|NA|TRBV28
CASIPGTSGNNEQFF
TGTGCCAGCATTCCCGGGACTAGCGGGAACAATGAGCAGTTCTTC
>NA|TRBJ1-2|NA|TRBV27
CASSLVPGSGYGYTF
TGTGCCAGCAGTTTAGTGCCAGGGTCAGGCTATGGCTACACCTTC
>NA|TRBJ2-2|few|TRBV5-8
CASSLGSVITPLGELFF
TGTGCCAGCAGCTTGGGGAGCGTGATTACCCCCTTGGGGGAGCTGTTTTTT
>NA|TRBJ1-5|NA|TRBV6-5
CASRREGDQPQHF
TGTGCCAGCAGGCGGGAGGGAGATCAGCCCCAGCATTTT
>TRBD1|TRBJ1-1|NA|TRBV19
CASSVTGTGNTEAFF
TGTGCCAGTAGTGTTACCGGGACAGGGAACACTGAAGCTTTCTTT
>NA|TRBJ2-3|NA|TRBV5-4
CASSLGADTQYF
TGTGCCAGCAGCTTGGGCGCAGATACGCAGTATTTT
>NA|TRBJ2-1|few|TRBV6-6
CASSYSIFRENNEQFF
TGTGCCAGCAGTTACTCGATATTCCGGGAGAACAATGAGCAGTTCTTC
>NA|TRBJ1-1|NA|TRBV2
CASREGGDYTEAFF
TGTGCCAGCAGGGAAGGGGGGGACTACACTGAAGCTTTCTTT
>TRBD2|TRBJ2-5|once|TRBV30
CAWSPSSGGNTETQYF
TGTGCCTGGAGTCCATCTAGCGGGGGGAATACGGAGACCCAGTACTTC
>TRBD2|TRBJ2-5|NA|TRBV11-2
CASSYLAGDPEETQYF
TGTGCCAGCAGCTACTTAGCGGGGGACCCAGAAGAGACCCAGTACTTC
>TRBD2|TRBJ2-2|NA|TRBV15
CATSRAGTSGRLTGELFF
TGTGCCACCAGCAGAGCGGGCACTAGCGGGAGGCTCACCGGGGAGCTGTTTTTT
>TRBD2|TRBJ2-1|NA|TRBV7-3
CASSLTGSGGPHEQFF
TGTGCCAGCAGCTTAACGGGTAGCGGGGGGCCCCATGAGCAGTTCTTC
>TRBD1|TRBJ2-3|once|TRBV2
CASSPRDRATQYF
TGTGCCAGCAGCCCCAGGGACAGGGCTACGCAGTATTTT
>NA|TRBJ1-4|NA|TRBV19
CASSIFSGFNNEKLFF
TGTGCCAGTAGTATCTTTTCAGGGTTCAATAATGAAAAACTGTTTTTT
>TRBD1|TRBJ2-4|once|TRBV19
CASSTDRVSKNIQYF
TGTGCCAGTAGTACAGACAGGGTATCCAAAAACATTCAGTACTTC
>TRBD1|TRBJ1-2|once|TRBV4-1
CASTALGSRGQGSLGYTF
TGCGCCAGCACCGCCTTAGGTTCGCGGGGACAGGGCTCCCTTGGCTACACCTTC
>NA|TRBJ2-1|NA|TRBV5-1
CASSRTIGPNEQFF
TGCGCCAGCAGCAGGACAATTGGGCCAAATGAGCAGTTCTTC
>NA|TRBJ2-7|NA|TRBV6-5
CASSLGIRTYEQYF
TGTGCCAGCAGCCTGGGCATTAGGACCTACGAGCAGTACTTC
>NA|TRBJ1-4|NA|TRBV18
CASSPSRGSPNEKLFF
TGTGCCAGCTCACCCTCTAGGGGCAGTCCTAATGAAAAACTGTTTTTT
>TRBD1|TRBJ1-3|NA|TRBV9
CASSSRARDRGRHTIYF
TGTGCCAGCAGCTCGCGAGCCCGGGACAGGGGTAGACACACCATATATTTT
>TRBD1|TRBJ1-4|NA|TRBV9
CASSVGTGVNEKLFF
TGTGCCAGCAGCGTGGGGACAGGGGTTAATGAAAAACTGTTTTTT
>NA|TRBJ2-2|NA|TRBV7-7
CASSLWTVNTGELFF
TGTGCCAGCAGCCTTTGGACAGTAAACACCGGGGAGCTGTTTTTT
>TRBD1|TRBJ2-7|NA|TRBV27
CASSRDRGSSEQYF
TGTGCCAGCAGTCGGGACAGGGGGTCCTCCGAGCAGTACTTC
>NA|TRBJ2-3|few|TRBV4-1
CASSSLARDTQYF
TGCGCCAGTAGCTCACTAGCTCGCGATACGCAGTATTTT
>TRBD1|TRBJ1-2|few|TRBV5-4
CASSLTGGGHGYTF
TGTGCCAGCAGCTTGACAGGGGGAGGACATGGCTACACCTTC
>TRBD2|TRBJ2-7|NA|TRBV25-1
CASSGVGGSRSYEQYF
TGTGCCAGCAGTGGAGTGGGAGGGTCAAGGTCCTACGAGCAGTACTTC
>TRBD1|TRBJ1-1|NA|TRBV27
CASSLRGRHEAFF
TGTGCCAGCAGTTTAAGGGGGCGGCATGAAGCTTTCTTT
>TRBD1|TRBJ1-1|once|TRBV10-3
CAIRGGPNTEAFF
TGTGCCATCAGAGGGGGCCCTAACACTGAAGCTTTCTTT
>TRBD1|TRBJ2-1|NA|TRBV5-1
CASSLGGTGVDEQFF
TGCGCCAGCAGCTTGGGCGGGACAGGGGTGGATGAGCAGTTCTTC
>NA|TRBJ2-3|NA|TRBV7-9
CASSLARVGVLTDTQYF
TGTGCCAGCAGCTTAGCGCGTGTCGGGGTACTCACAGATACGCAGTATTTT
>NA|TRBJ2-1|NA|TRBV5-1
CASSLGRQSTYNEQFF
TGCGCCAGCAGCTTGGGGCGGCAGTCTACCTACAATGAGCAGTTCTTC
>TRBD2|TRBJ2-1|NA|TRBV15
CATSSLIVGGRHEQFF
TGTGCCACCAGCTCCCTGATTGTGGGGGGGAGACATGAGCAGTTCTTC
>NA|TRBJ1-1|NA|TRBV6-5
CASSYRGLGTEAFF
TGTGCCAGCAGTTACAGGGGCCTGGGCACTGAAGCTTTCTTT
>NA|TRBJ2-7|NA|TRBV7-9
CASSLAKQSTAYEQYF
TGTGCCAGCAGCTTAGCGAAGCAGTCGACAGCCTACGAGCAGTACTTC
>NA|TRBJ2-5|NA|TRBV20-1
CSARDLETQYF
TGCAGTGCTAGAGATCTAGAGACCCAGTACTTC
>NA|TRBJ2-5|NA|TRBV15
CATSRVDRKETQYF
TGTGCCACCAGCAGAGTGGACAGAAAAGAGACCCAGTACTTC
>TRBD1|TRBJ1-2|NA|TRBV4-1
CASSPPPGGDGYTF
TGCGCCAGCAGCCCTCCTCCAGGGGGCGATGGCTACACCTTC
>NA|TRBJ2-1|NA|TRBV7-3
CASSLTATNKNEQFF
TGTGCCAGCAGCTTAACTGCCACGAACAAGAATGAGCAGTTCTTC